This record looks at one T cell receptor beta chain sequence and its context. In the authors' workflow: Reference gene primer amplification in the assay estimated nucleated cell counts. TCRdb keeps only in-frame clones here, not all; method: immunoSEQ multiplex PCR. Clonal size and the V and J genes are those of that table, whereas D and trimming came from the DNA. The table includes under 150,000 clones, roughly 84% detected once. This sample stems from a study of blood T cell repertoires in COVID-19. Adults between about 18 and 95 years of age took part from 20 to 25 US areas. Donors were grouped by their self-reported clinical history. The CDR3 spans 11 residues. CDR1 WSHSY and CDR2 SAAADI come from the germline V gene. Trimming removed 8 bases from V and 4 bases from J, with 9 bases in between.

V gene TRBV10-2 combines with J gene TRBJ2-7; possibly TRBD2 for D (5 bases). Sequencing was carried out using PBMCs or T cells enriched from blood (not recorded which). The sequence was obtained from a woman aged 45-65 years who had been exposed to COVID-19. DNA for the CDR3: TGCGCCAGCTCGACGGGGTACGAGCAGTACTTC. It is translated as CASSTGYEQYF.